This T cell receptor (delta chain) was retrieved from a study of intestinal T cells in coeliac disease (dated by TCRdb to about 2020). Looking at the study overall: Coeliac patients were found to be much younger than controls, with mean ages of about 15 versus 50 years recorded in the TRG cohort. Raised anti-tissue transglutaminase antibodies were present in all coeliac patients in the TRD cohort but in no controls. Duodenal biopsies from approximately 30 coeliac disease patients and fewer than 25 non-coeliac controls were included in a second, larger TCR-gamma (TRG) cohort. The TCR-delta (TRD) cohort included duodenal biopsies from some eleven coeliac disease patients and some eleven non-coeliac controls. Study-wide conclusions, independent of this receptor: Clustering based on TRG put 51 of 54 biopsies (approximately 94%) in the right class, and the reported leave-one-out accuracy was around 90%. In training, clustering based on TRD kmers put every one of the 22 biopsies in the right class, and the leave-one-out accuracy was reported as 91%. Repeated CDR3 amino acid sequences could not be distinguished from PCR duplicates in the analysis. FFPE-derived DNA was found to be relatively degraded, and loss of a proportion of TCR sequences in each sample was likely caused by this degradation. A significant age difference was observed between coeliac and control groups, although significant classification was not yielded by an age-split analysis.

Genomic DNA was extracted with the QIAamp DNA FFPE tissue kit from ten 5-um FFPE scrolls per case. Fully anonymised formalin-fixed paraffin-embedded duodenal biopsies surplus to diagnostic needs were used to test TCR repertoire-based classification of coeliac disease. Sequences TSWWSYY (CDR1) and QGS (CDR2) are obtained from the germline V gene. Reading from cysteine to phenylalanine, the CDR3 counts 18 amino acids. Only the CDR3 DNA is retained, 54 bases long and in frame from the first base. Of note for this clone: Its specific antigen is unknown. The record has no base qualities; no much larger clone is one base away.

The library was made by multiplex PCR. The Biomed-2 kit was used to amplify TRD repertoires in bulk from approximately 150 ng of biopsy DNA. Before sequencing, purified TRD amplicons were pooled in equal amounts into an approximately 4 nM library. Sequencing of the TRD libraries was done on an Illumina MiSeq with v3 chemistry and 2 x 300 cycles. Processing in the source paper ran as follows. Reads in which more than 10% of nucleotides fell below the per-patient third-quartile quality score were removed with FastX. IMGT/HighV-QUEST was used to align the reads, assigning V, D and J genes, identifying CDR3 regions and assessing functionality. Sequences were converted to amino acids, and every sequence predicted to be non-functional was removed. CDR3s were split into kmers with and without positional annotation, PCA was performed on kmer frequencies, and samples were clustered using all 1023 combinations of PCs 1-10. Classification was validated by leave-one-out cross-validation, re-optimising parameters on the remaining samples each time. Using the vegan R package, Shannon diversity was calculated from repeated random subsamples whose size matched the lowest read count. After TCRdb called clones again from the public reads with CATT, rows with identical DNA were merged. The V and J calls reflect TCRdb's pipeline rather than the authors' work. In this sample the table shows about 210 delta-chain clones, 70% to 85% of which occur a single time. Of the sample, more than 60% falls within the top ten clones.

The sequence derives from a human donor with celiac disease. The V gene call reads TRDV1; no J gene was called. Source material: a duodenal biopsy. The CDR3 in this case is CALGEGTMKHISIKTLFF. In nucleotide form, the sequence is TGTGCTCTTGGGGAAGGCACAATGAAACACATCAGTATAAAAACCCTCTTCTTC.